This T cell receptor (beta chain) was sequenced for a study of shared clonotypes between healthy human individuals. Study-level background: The plates for each donor numbered three CD4 naive, three CD4 memory, two CD8 naive and one CD8 memory.

General study results and limits: Across subsets, estimated richness was generally greater for naive than for memory populations.

Data came from immunoSEQ multiplex PCR; TCRdb stores just in-frame clones and leaves some out. This sample has about 2 million clones; about 95% occur once, and the top ten carry more than 0.9%. The CDR3 is made up of 12 amino acids. V was shortened by 4 bases and J by 3 bases, with 7 bases between the two germline ends. Germline lookup yields CDR1 SGHNT and CDR2 YYREEE (reference sequence). As defined, naive CD8 cells were CD45RO-negative and positively selected for CCR7, with terminally differentiated effector memory CD45RA+ cells excluded. Regarding this clone: Its antigen is as yet unknown. Other DNA sequences of this sample code for an identical CDR3.

The specimen sequenced was naive CD8+ T cells sorted from blood. This sequence joins TRBV5-4 and TRBJ2-5; D may correspond to TRBD1 or TRBD2 (6 bases each). This clonotype originated in a man between 18 and 29 years old in good health. Here the CDR3 DNA reads TGTGCCAGCAGCAGGGGGGAAGAGACCCAGTACTTC. This codes for CASSRGEETQYF.